What follows are 3 T cell receptor beta chains derived from one specimen sequenced in a study of cytomegalovirus exposure and HLA in healthy donors (TCRdb year 2017). The library was produced with the immunoSEQ multiplex PCR assay. For the multiplex PCR, a mixture combining 60 forward primers for TCR Vbeta segments and 13 reverse primers for TCR Jbeta segments was used. Held by TCRdb, this immuneACCESS table contains in-frame sequences only and omits some clones. Under half of the omission traces to an unresolved V gene where checked; the cause of the rest is unknown. The sample table records about 91,000 clones. The leading ten clones occupy 3% to 3.5% of the sample. The source material was PBMCs. The receptors originated from a woman in her twenties or thirties in good health and CMV-seronegative.

J is TRBJ1-5 and V is TRBV2; no firm D call. Germline V gene data show CDR1 as SNHLY and CDR2 as FYNNEI. This CDR3 is built from 15 residues. Trimming removed 3 bases at V and 3 bases at J, with 12 bases between. The CDR3 region has the DNA TGTGCCAGCAGTGATGCGGGGAGAAACAATCAGCCCCAGCATTTT. It specifies CASSDAGRNNQPQHF. Together with reference TRBV2 and TRBJ1-5, the CDR3 gives the full variable domain: EPEVTQTPSHQVTQMGQEVILRCVPISNHLYFYWYRQILGQKVEFLVSFYNNEISEKSEIFDDQFSVERPDGSNFTLKIRSTKLEDSAMYFCASSDAGRNNQPQHFGDGTRLSIL.

V is TRBV9 and J is TRBJ2-1; TRBD2 is a possible D gene (6 bases). V lost 4 bases and J lost 5, with 13 bases in between. The CDR3 extends over 14 amino acids. Germline V CDR1 and CDR2: SGDLS, YYNGEE. CDR3 in amino acids: CASSPSRRDNEQFF. CDR3 DNA sequence: TGTGCCAGCAGCCCCTCCCGGAGGGACAATGAGCAGTTCTTC.

The chain recombines TRBV7-9 with TRBJ1-1; 9 bases map to TRBD1. Losses at the gene ends were 4 bases for V and 6 bases for J; bases not matched to a gene: 9. The CDR3 sequence is 15 residues long. Germline CDR1 reads SEHNR; CDR2 reads FQNEAQ (reference sequence). CDR3 region: CASSSIRGQGSEAFF. Here the CDR3 DNA reads TGTGCCAGCAGCTCTATCCGGGGACAGGGATCTGAAGCTTTCTTT.